These T cell receptor beta chains were read from a single sample in a study of blood T cell repertoires in COVID-19. The repertoire was sequenced with immunoSEQ multiplex PCR; TCRdb's copy has only in-frame clones and lacks some. Found here are approximately 380,000 clones, 88% of them singletons; the top ten hold roughly 1.2%. Sequenced: PBMCs or T cells enriched from blood (not recorded which). These receptors all come from a woman between 18 and 30 years old who had recovered from COVID-19. Each CDR3 is given with its conserved first and last residue. A D gene is named only where the DNA matches it firmly. Where a row states a size, it is once, few, many or the class of an expanded clone; other rows omit it.

TRBJ2-7 | TRBD1 | - | TRBV3-1/TRBV3-2 | TGTGCCAGCAGCCTCTGGGACAGGGGACCCTACGAGCAGTACTTC | CASSLWDRGPYEQYF
TRBJ1-1 | TRBD1 | - | TRBV30 | TGTGCCTGGGCCCCAGGGACAGGGGGGACTGAAGCTTTCTTT | CAWAPGTGGTEAFF
TRBJ1-2 | TRBD1 | - | TRBV6-5 | TGTGCCAGCAGTTACTCGACAGGGATTAACTATGGCTACACCTTC | CASSYSTGINYGYTF
TRBJ1-3 | TRBD1 | - | TRBV6-5 | TGTGCCAGCACTTTGACAGGGTACGGAAACACCATATATTTT | CASTLTGYGNTIYF
TRBJ1-6 | - | few | TRBV30 | TGTGCCTGGAGTCAGGGATTTGGTAATAATTCACCCCTCCACTTT | CAWSQGFGNNSPLHF
TRBJ2-2 | - | few | TRBV29-1 | TGCAGCGTGAGGACAACTAACACCGGGGAGCTGTTTTTT | CSVRTTNTGELFF
TRBJ1-2 | - | once | TRBV4-1 | TGCGCCAGCAGCCAAGAGCTGGAGGGGAACACCTTC | CASSQELEGNTF
TRBJ1-5 | TRBD1 | - | TRBV30 | TGTGCCTGGAGGGGACAGGGGGCTTTTCAGCCCCAGCATTTT | CAWRGQGAFQPQHF
TRBJ2-2 | - | - | TRBV30 | TGTGCCTGGAGGGATGACGGGGTCCCCGGGGAGCTGTTTTTT | CAWRDDGVPGELFF
TRBJ2-7 | TRBD1 | - | TRBV19 | TGTGCCAGTAGAAGACAGGGGGCGACAAGCTCCTACGAGCAGTACTTC | CASRRQGATSSYEQYF
TRBJ2-5 | - | - | TRBV7-8 | TGTGCCAGCAGCCCCGGGGGGACCCAGTACTTC | CASSPGGTQYF
TRBJ2-7 | TRBD1 | - | TRBV19 | TGTGCCAGTAGACCCGGGACAGCTAACGACGAGCAGTACTTC | CASRPGTANDEQYF
TRBJ1-3 | - | - | TRBV6-4 | TGTGCCAGCACTCCAGGGGTAGGAAACACCATATATTTT | CASTPGVGNTIYF
TRBJ2-7 | TRBD2 | once | TRBV30 | TGTGCCTGGAATGACGGGGGGTTCTACGAGCAGTACTTC | CAWNDGGFYEQYF
TRBJ2-1 | - | - | TRBV21-1 | TGTGCCAGCAGCAAGGGACTAGCGGGGGTTTTTGAGCAGTTCTTC | CASSKGLAGVFEQFF
TRBJ2-5 | TRBD1 | - | TRBV19 | TGTGCCAGTAGTCACTCCCGATCGACAGGGGTCCAAGAGACCCAGTACTTC | CASSHSRSTGVQETQYF
TRBJ2-7 | - | - | TRBV7-9 | TGTGCCAGCAGCTTAGCGGTCGGGGGTTACTCCTACGAGCAGTACTTC | CASSLAVGGYSYEQYF
TRBJ1-1 | TRBD1 | - | TRBV5-1 | TGCGCCAGCAGCTTGGCCTATCCCGGGGCAACAGGGGGAGCGACTGAAGCTTTCTTT | CASSLAYPGATGGATEAFF
TRBJ2-5 | - | - | TRBV15 | TGTGCCACCAGCAGAGACGGGGAGCCCCAAGAGACCCAGTACTTC | CATSRDGEPQETQYF
TRBJ2-7 | TRBD1 | - | TRBV7-9 | TGTGCCAGCAGCTTAGGGATGACAGGGGAGTACGAGCAGTACTTC | CASSLGMTGEYEQYF
TRBJ2-4 | - | - | TRBV7-2 | TGTGCCAGCAGCTTTTCGATAGTGGGCGCCAAAAACATTCAGTACTTC | CASSFSIVGAKNIQYF
TRBJ1-5 | - | few | TRBV6-5 | TGTGCCAGCAGCAGAACGGGGGACGGTTATCAGCCCCAGCATTTT | CASSRTGDGYQPQHF
TRBJ2-2 | - | - | TRBV24-1 | TGTGCCACCAGTGATTTACAGTACGGGGAGCTGTTTTTT | CATSDLQYGELFF
TRBJ1-2 | - | - | TRBV3-1/TRBV3-2 | TGTGCCAGCAGCCAATATGACTCTCAGTCCTACTATGGCTACACCTTC | CASSQYDSQSYYGYTF
TRBJ1-4 | - | once | TRBV9 | TGTGCCAGCAGCGTAGGGGATACAGGGTCCCCTAATGAAAAACTGTTTTTT | CASSVGDTGSPNEKLFF
TRBJ1-6 | - | - | TRBV5-1 | TGCGCCGGCTTACGAGACACCCATTATAATTCACCCCTCCACTTT | CAGLRDTHYNSPLHF
TRBJ1-1 | - | - | TRBV10-3 | TGTGCCACAACCTTGACAGGTGAAGCTTTCTTT | CATTLTGEAFF
TRBJ1-3 | TRBD1 | once | TRBV6-5 | TGTGCCAGCAGTTACTCGACAGGGGTCGATGGAAACACCATATATTTT | CASSYSTGVDGNTIYF
TRBJ1-1 | TRBD1 | - | TRBV18 | TGTGCCAGCTCATTGGGACAGGGAAAGACTGAAGCTTTCTTT | CASSLGQGKTEAFF
TRBJ1-1 | TRBD1 | - | TRBV12-5 | TGTGCTAGTGGTTTGGTAATTACAGGGGCGAGCACTGAAGCTTTCTTT | CASGLVITGASTEAFF
TRBJ2-5 | - | - | TRBV5-1 | TGCGCCAGCAGCTTGGCCCCAGGCCTCCAAGAGACCCAGTACTTC | CASSLAPGLQETQYF
TRBJ1-6 | TRBD1 | - | TRBV9 | TGTGCCAGCAGCGGAATGACAGGGGGGCTCAATTCACCCCTCCACTTT | CASSGMTGGLNSPLHF
TRBJ1-4 | - | - | TRBV6-2/TRBV6-3 | TGTGCCAGCAGTTCCGGGACATTGGATGAAAAACTGTTTTTT | CASSSGTLDEKLFF
TRBJ1-2 | - | - | TRBV6-5 | TGTGCCAGCTCAGACAGGAATTGGGGCTACACCTTC | CASSDRNWGYTF
TRBJ1-1 | - | - | TRBV11-2 | TGTGCCAGCAGCTTATTTTCGGGTAACACTGAAGCTTTCTTT | CASSLFSGNTEAFF
TRBJ2-7 | TRBD1 | - | TRBV27 | TGTGCCAGCAGCCACTGGGACAGGGCGAGCGAGCAGTACTTC | CASSHWDRASEQYF
TRBJ2-1 | TRBD2 | - | TRBV5-4 | TGTGCCAGCAGCTTGTCGACTAGCAATTACAATGAGCAGTTCTTC | CASSLSTSNYNEQFF
TRBJ2-7 | - | - | TRBV6-2/TRBV6-3 | TGTGCCAGCAGTTACGGAGGTCAGTCCTTCTACGAGCAGTACTTC | CASSYGGQSFYEQYF